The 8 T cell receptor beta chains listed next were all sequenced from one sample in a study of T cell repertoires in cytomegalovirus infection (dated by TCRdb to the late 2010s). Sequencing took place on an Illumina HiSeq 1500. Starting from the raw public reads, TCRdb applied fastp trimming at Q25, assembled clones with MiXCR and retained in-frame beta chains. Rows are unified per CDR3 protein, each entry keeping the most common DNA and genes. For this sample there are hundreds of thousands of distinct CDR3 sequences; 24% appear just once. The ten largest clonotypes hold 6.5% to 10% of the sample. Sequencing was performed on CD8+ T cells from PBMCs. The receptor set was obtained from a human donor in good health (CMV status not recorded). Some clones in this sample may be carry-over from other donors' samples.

The DNA of the CDR3 is TGCAGTGCTAAACAGGGGAGCAATGAGCAGTTCTTC. The encoded protein is CSAKQGSNEQFF. The chain recombines TRBV20-1 with TRBJ2-1; 7 positions agree with TRBD1. Germline assignment: CDR1 DFQATT and CDR2 SNEGSKA (reference sequence). Germline trimming cut 4 bases from V and 6 bases from J; bases unmatched to any gene: 3. The CDR3 has 12 residues.

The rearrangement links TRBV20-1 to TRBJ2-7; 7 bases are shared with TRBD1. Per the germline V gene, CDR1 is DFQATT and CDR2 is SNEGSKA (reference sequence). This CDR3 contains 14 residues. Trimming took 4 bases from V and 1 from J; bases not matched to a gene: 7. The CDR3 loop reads CSAKPETGSYEQYF. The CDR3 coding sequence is TGCAGTGCTAAGCCGGAGACAGGGTCCTACGAGCAGTACTTC.

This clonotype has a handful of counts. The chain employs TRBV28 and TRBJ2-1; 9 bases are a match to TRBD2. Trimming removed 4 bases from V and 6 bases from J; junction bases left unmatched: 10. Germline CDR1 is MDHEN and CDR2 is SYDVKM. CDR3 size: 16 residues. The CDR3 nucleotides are TGTGCCAGCAGTTCCTTTCTAGCGGGGACTTCCAATGAGCAGTTCTTC. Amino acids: CASSSFLAGTSNEQFF.

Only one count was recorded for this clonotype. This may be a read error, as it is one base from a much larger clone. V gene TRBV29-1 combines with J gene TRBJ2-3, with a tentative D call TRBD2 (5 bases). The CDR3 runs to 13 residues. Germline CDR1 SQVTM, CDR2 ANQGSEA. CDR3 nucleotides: TGCAGCGCTGAAGGCCGGGGTGTTTATACGCAGTATTTT. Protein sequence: CSAEGRGVYTQYF.

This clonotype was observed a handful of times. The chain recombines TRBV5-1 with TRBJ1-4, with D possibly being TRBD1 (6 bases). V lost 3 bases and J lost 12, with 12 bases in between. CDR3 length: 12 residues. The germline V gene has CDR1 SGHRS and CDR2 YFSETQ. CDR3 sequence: CASSSMTGELFF. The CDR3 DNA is TGCGCCAGCAGCTCAATGACAGGAGAACTGTTTTTT.

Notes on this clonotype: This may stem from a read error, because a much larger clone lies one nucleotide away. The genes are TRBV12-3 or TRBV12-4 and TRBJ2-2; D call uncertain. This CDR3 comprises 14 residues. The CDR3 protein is CTSTMDGNTGELFF. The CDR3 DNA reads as TGTACCAGCACCATGGACGGTAACACCGGGGAGCTGTTTTTT.

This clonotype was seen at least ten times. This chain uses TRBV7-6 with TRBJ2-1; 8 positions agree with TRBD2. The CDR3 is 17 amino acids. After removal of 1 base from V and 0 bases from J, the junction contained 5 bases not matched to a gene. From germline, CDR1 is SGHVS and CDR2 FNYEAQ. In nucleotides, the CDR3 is TGTGCCAGCAGCTTAGACACTAGCGGTAGCTCCTACAATGAGCAGTTCTTC. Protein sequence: CASSLDTSGSSYNEQFF.

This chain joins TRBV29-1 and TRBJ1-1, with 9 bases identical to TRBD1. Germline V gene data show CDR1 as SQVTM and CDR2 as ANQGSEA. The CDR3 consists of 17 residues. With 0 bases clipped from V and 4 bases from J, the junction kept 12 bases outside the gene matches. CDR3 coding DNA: TGCAGCGTTGAAGATCCCGTATACAGGGGGCGCGGCACTGAAGCTTTCTTT. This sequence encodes CSVEDPVYRGRGTEAFF.